This TCR beta chain comes out of a study of blood T cell repertoires in COVID-19. Study-wide context: In each case, the material was cDNA or gDNA derived from T cells, B-cell-depleted T cells, or PBMCs.

Between the trimmed V and J ends, which lost 5 bases and 4 bases, there was a span of 11 bases. Germline CDR1 is SGHAT and CDR2 is FQNNGV. This CDR3 has 14 residues. Sequencing was performed with immunoSEQ multiplex PCR; in TCRdb, only in-frame clones are kept and a portion is missing. This table holds under 70,000 clones, roughly 89% found once. The sample taken for sequencing was peripheral blood. The gene calls are TRBV11-2 and TRBJ2-2, with D unclear. This clonotype was obtained from a man aged 60 to 75 with active COVID-19. The chain's CDR3 is CASSPLRSTGELFF. The DNA of the CDR3 is TGTGCCAGCAGCCCCTTGAGGAGCACCGGGGAGCTGTTTTTT.